Each of the 17 T cell receptor beta chains below was sequenced from the same sample in a study of blood T cell repertoires in COVID-19. Only in-frame clones appear in the TCRdb table, and some are missing; sequencing was by immunoSEQ multiplex PCR. The data show tens of thousands of clones, with around 84% seen just once and about 0.93% held by the top ten. The sequencing sample was made of peripheral blood. Receptors were obtained from a man in his 70s with acute or convalescent COVID-19.

The rearrangement uses TRBV6-5 and TRBJ1-3; D is ambiguous. Germline V gives CDR1 MNHEY, CDR2 SVGAGI. This CDR3 comprises 15 residues. Trimming removed 5 bases from V and 3 bases from J, with 14 bases in between. CDR3 in amino acids: CASSIGVKGGNTIYF. The CDR3 DNA reads TGTGCCAGCAGTATCGGGGTAAAGGGTGGAAACACCATATATTTT.

The sample holds one count of this clone. CDR3 loop: CASSLRTGVSEKLFF. The CDR3 bases are TGTGCCAGCAGTCTTCGGACAGGGGTCTCTGAAAAACTGTTTTTT. The chain combines TRBV13 with TRBJ1-4; TRBD1 aligns across 9 bases. Germline V gene data show CDR1 as PRHDT and CDR2 as FYEKMQ (reference sequence). V dropped 6 bases and J dropped 7; count of bases not matched to a gene: 9. CDR3 length: 15 residues.

The chain joins TRBV5-1 to TRBJ1-2; 9 nucleotides align to TRBD1. The CDR3 is 16 amino acids. CDR1 and CDR2 from the germline V gene are SGHRS and YFSETQ. The V gene end was trimmed by 5 bases and the J gene end by 5 bases; junction bases not matched to a gene: 13. CDR3 residues: CASSSGGQGNLYGYTF. CDR3 bases: TGCGCCAGCAGTTCTGGGGGACAGGGTAATCTGTATGGCTACACCTTC.

The rearrangement joins TRBV5-1 to TRBJ2-1, with TRBD1 matching over 9 bases. The J segment lost 7 bases and the V segment lost 0 bases, leaving 5 bases of the junction unmatched. Germline CDR1 SGHRS, CDR2 YFSETQ. The CDR3 is 15 amino acids. The CDR3 loop reads CASSLAGQGGNEQFF. Written as DNA, the CDR3 is TGCGCCAGCAGCTTGGCGGGACAGGGTGGGAATGAGCAGTTCTTC.

V and J are TRBV9 and TRBJ1-5; D is undetermined. The CDR3 totals 15 residues. Germline CDR1 is SGDLS and CDR2 is YYNGEE. V was clipped by 0 bases and J by 7 bases, with 14 bases between them. CDR3 nucleotides: TGTGCCAGCAGCGTAGGGTTCCGGGGATCCCAGCCCCAGCATTTT. It is translated as CASSVGFRGSQPQHF.

Written as DNA, the CDR3 is TGTGCCAGTAGTATCGGGTACGGGGCTAGCGGGAGTCGGGTTTCCACAGATACGCAGTATTTT. Its protein product is CASSIGYGASGSRVSTDTQYF. J is TRBJ2-3 and V is TRBV19; 10 positions agree with TRBD2. Germline-derived CDR1 and CDR2 are LNHDA and SQIVND (reference sequence). CDR3 length: 21 amino acids. Trimming took 3 bases from V and 2 from J; bases not matched to a gene: 20.

This clone was detected only a few times. Other DNA sequences in this specimen translate into the identical CDR3. The J gene is TRBJ1-5, the V gene TRBV9; no firm D call. The CDR3 spans 15 residues. The germline V gene encodes CDR1 SGDLS and CDR2 YYNGEE. Deletions cut 0 bases from V and 4 bases from J, with 11 bases between. DNA for the CDR3: TGTGCCAGCAGCGTAGGAGTACTCTCGAATCAGCCCCAGCATTTT. This translates into CASSVGVLSNQPQHF.

The chain uses TRBV6-1 and TRBJ2-1; 7 nucleotides agree with TRBD2. Germline trimming cut 1 base from V and 14 bases from J; bases unmatched to any gene: 5. The CDR3 is 12 residues long. The V gene's germline CDR1 is MNHNS and CDR2 SASEGT. The DNA of the CDR3 is TGTGCCAGCAGTGAAGTGGGGCGGGGGAAGTTCTTC. Its protein is CASSEVGRGKFF.

The chain couples TRBV7-8 to TRBJ2-5; no clear D. The V gene's germline CDR1 is SGHVS and CDR2 FQNEAQ. V shed 6 bases and J shed 5 bases, with 7 bases lying between them. The CDR3 contains 11 residues. The CDR3 coding sequence is TGTGCCAGCAGAGCCACCGAGACCCAGTACTTC. It translates to CASRATETQYF.

This chain connects TRBV6-5 to TRBJ2-2, with a weak D call TRBD1 (5 bases). The ends were cut back, 9 bases at V and 5 bases at J, with 13 bases in the middle. The length of the CDR3 is 13 residues. The germline V gene encodes CDR1 MNHEY and CDR2 SVGAGI. CDR3 in DNA: TGTGCCAGTTTCCCAGGGATGACCGGGGAGCTGTTTTTT. Its translation is CASFPGMTGELFF.

This clone was found a few times. At the DNA level, this CDR3 is encoded by other sequences in the same sample as well. The chain links TRBV12-3 or TRBV12-4 to TRBJ1-5; 9 bases are a match to TRBD1. The V gene end was trimmed by 6 bases and the J gene end by 4 bases; junction bases not matched to a gene: 1. The CDR3 is 13 residues long. The CDR3 region is CASSGQGNQPQHF. CDR3 coding DNA: TGTGCCAGCAGCGGACAGGGGAATCAGCCCCAGCATTTT.

As DNA, the CDR3 is TGCAGCGTCTTGACAGAGAGACACTATGGCTACACCTTC. It is translated as CSVLTERHYGYTF. The J gene is TRBJ1-2, the V gene TRBV29-1; tentative D call: TRBD1 (5 bases). Germline V lookup: CDR1 SQVTM, CDR2 ANQGSEA. Trimming took off 6 bases at V and 3 bases at J, with 14 bases between the two ends. This CDR3 region has 13 residues. The full variable domain, its missing parts supplied by reference TRBV29-1 and TRBJ1-2, is SAVISQKPSRDICQRGTSLTIQCQVDSQVTMMFWYRQQPGQSLTLIATANQGSEATYESGFVIDKFPISRPNLTFSTLTVSNMSPEDSSIYLCSVLTERHYGYTFGSGTRLTVV.

The table lists this clone with a few counts. V is TRBV6-6 and J is TRBJ2-6; 8 bases align to TRBD1. Germline CDR1 reads MNHNY; CDR2 reads SVGAGI (reference sequence). The CDR3 runs to 15 residues. Losses at the gene ends were 6 bases for V and 2 bases for J; bases not matched to a gene: 3. CDR3 DNA: TGTGCCAGCAGCTGGACAGGGCCTGGGGCCAACGTCCTGACTTTC. Protein sequence: CASSWTGPGANVLTF.

This chain joins TRBV2 and TRBJ2-1; TRBD1 might be the D (6 bases). Between the trimmed V and J ends, which lost 7 bases and 5 bases, there was a span of 18 bases. Germline assignment: CDR1 SNHLY and CDR2 FYNNEI. The CDR3 runs 15 residues. The CDR3 region is CASILGDTPDNEQFF. DNA for the CDR3: TGTGCCAGCATCCTGGGGGACACCCCTGACAATGAGCAGTTCTTC.

The chain employs TRBV6-5 and TRBJ2-6; no firm D call. Germline V gene data show CDR1 as MNHEY and CDR2 as SVGAGI. Between the trimmed V and J ends, which lost 7 bases and 0 bases, there was a span of 7 bases. The length of the CDR3 is 14 residues. As DNA, the CDR3 is TGTGCCAGCACCTCACACTCTGGGGCCAACGTCCTGACTTTC. Amino acid sequence: CASTSHSGANVLTF.

V is TRBV3-1 (or the pseudogene TRBV3-2) and J is TRBJ1-2; D remains ambiguous. Trimming stripped 0 bases from V and 8 bases from J, with 10 bases between. Germline values: CDR1 LGHDT, CDR2 YNNKEL (reference sequence). This CDR3 is 13 amino acids long. CDR3 amino acids: CASSQENPGGYTF. The CDR3 region has the DNA TGTGCCAGCAGCCAAGAAAACCCGGGGGGCTACACCTTC.

The chain carries TRBV10-3 and TRBJ1-6, with D possibly matching TRBD1 (6 bases). Germline-derived CDR1 and CDR2 are ENHRY and SYGVKD. Trimming left V 6 bases short and J 8 bases short, with 14 bases between. This CDR3 is built from 14 residues. The CDR3 DNA reads as TGTGCCATCAGGGTGACAGGAATCGATTCACCCCTCCACTTT. It yields the protein CAIRVTGIDSPLHF.